These 10 T cell receptor beta chains were all obtained from the same sample, sequenced in a study of blood T cell repertoires in COVID-19. TCRdb's table, derived via immunoSEQ multiplex PCR, lists solely in-frame clones and lacks some. The sample records roughly 200,000 clones, about 88% being singletons. Sequencing used peripheral blood. The receptors stem from a woman aged 45-65 years with COVID-19, enrolled during active disease.

The count of this clone is one. The V gene is TRBV5-1, the J gene TRBJ2-2; TRBD1 is a possible D gene (6 bases). Per germline, CDR1 SGHRS and CDR2 YFSETQ. V gave up 3 bases and J gave up 7 bases, with 22 bases separating them. The length of the CDR3 is 17 residues. CDR3 DNA: TGCGCCAGCAGCTCCAGGGGACCCTTGCAGACTCACGGGGAGCTGTTTTTT. This translates into CASSSRGPLQTHGELFF.

The chain carries TRBV19 and TRBJ2-2, with 7 bases aligning to TRBD1. The J segment lost 3 bases and the V segment lost 5 bases, leaving 3 bases of the junction unmatched. CDR1 and CDR2 (germline): LNHDA, SQIVND (reference sequence). The CDR3 contains 14 residues. In nucleotides, the CDR3 is TGTGCCAGTAGTCAAACAGGGGACACCGGGGAGCTGTTTTTT. This gives the protein CASSQTGDTGELFF.

V gene TRBV7-2 combines with J gene TRBJ2-2; TRBD1 might be the D (6 bases). The CDR3 has 15 residues. Trimming took 5 bases from V and 4 from J, leaving 14 bases between them. Germline CDR1 is SGHTA and CDR2 is FQGNSA. In DNA, the CDR3 is TGTGCCAGCAGCAACCAGGGGTCGGTCACCGGGGAGCTGTTTTTT. As protein: CASSNQGSVTGELFF. Together with reference TRBV7-2 and TRBJ2-2, the CDR3 gives the full variable domain: GAGVSQSPSNKVTEKGKDVELRCDPISGHTALYWYRQSLGQGLEFLIYFQGNSAPDKSGLPSDRFSAERTGGSVSTLTIQRTQQEDSAVYLCASSNQGSVTGELFFGEGSRLTVL.

The chain has TRBV10-1 and TRBJ2-5; 9 bases map to TRBD1. J lost 5 bases, V lost 0 bases, and 4 bases had no gene match. The CDR3 has 15 residues. From germline, CDR1 is WNHNN and CDR2 SYGVQD (reference sequence). Here the CDR3 reads CASSESGTGRETQYF. CDR3 nucleotide sequence: TGCGCCAGCAGTGAGTCGGGGACAGGGCGGGAGACCCAGTACTTC.

The genes are TRBV6-6 and TRBJ2-7; D is unresolved. Per germline, CDR1 MNHNY and CDR2 SVGAGI (reference sequence). CDR3 length: 12 residues. The V end lost 6 bases, the J end lost 2 bases, and 8 bases lay between the germline ends. Here the CDR3 reads CASSEVPYEQYV. The CDR3 DNA follows: TGTGCCAGCAGCGAGGTTCCCTACGAGCAGTACGTC.

The chain carries TRBV19 and TRBJ2-7; 8 nucleotides align to TRBD1. Per the germline V gene, CDR1 is LNHDA and CDR2 is SQIVND (reference sequence). The CDR3 is 15 amino acids. With V trimmed by 4 bases and J by 2 bases, 7 bases remained unmatched. In DNA form, the CDR3 reads TGTGCCAGTAGTAGGGACGGGACAGGCGCCTACGAGCAGTACGTC. Translating it yields CASSRDGTGAYEQYV.

This chain uses TRBV11-3 with TRBJ1-4, with D possibly matching TRBD1 (6 bases). The germline V gene has CDR1 SGHNT and CDR2 YENEEA. Trimming shortened V by 10 bases and J by 7 bases, and 16 bases separated the two germline ends. CDR3 size: 13 residues. The CDR3, as DNA: TGTGCCACTGCCAGGGGCGCCGGTGAAAAACTGTTTTTT. Protein product: CATARGAGEKLFF.

The CDR3 spells CAIRGTSSSYEQYF. For the CDR3, the DNA is TGTGCCATCAGAGGGACATCGAGCTCCTACGAGCAGTACTTC. The J gene is TRBJ2-7, the V gene TRBV10-3, with a weak D call TRBD1 (6 bases). V dropped 6 bases and J dropped 0 bases, with 12 bases sitting between them. This CDR3 has 14 amino acids. CDR1 ENHRY and CDR2 SYGVKD come from the germline V gene.

This sequence joins TRBV5-1 and TRBJ2-7; tentatively, D is TRBD1 (6 bases). Per the germline V gene, CDR1 is SGHRS and CDR2 is YFSETQ. The germline V and J ends were trimmed by 2 bases and 1 base, with 10 bases remaining between them. There are 14 residues in the CDR3. This CDR3 is CASSFTGYSYEQYF. Written as DNA, the CDR3 is TGCGCCAGCAGCTTCACAGGGTATTCCTACGAGCAGTACTTC.

CDR3 loop: CASRSSGSNEKLFF. The CDR3 DNA reads TGTGCCAGCAGATCCTCGGGGTCTAATGAAAAACTGTTTTTT. V and J are TRBV28 and TRBJ1-4; no reliable D call. Trimming cost V 6 bases and J 3 bases, with 11 bases left between them. Germline-derived CDR1 and CDR2 are MDHEN and SYDVKM. This CDR3 spans 14 amino acids.